The rows below give T cell receptor beta chains drawn from one sample of a study of OX40 agonist ivuxolimab in advanced cancers. Assay used: immunoSEQ multiplex PCR; TCRdb lists only in-frame clones, some missing. Counted here are 70,000 or so clones, approximately 90% occurring once; the ten biggest clones make up about 0.94%. The input for sequencing was CD4+ or CD8+ T cells sorted from blood, taken in a trial of the OX40 agonist ivuxolimab. The receptor source for this set is an adult with an advanced solid tumor such as melanoma, head and neck, liver or kidney cancer. CDR3s include the opening cysteine and the closing phenylalanine or tryptophan. D genes are given only for firm matches. The size of a clone is reported for some rows only, either as once, few or many, or as a class for expanded clones.

D gene	J gene	clone size	V gene	CDR3 protein	CDR3 DNA
-	TRBJ2-2	-	TRBV5-1	CASSDVATGELFF	TGCGCCAGCAGTGACGTCGCCACCGGGGAGCTGTTTTTT
-	TRBJ2-3	-	TRBV7-8	CASSHGATYTDTQYF	TGTGCCAGCAGCCACGGGGCAACTTACACAGATACGCAGTATTTT
TRBD2	TRBJ2-4	-	TRBV18	CASSPRASGSTTGNIQYF	TGTGCCAGCTCACCTAGGGCTAGCGGGAGCACTACGGGGAACATTCAGTACTTC
-	TRBJ2-6	-	TRBV30	CAWVQGGANVLTF	TGTGCCTGGGTGCAAGGTGGGGCCAACGTCCTGACTTTC
TRBD1	TRBJ1-4	-	TRBV28	CASSPGTGYEKLFF	TGTGCCAGCAGCCCCGGGACAGGGTATGAAAAACTGTTTTTT
-	TRBJ1-6	-	TRBV5-6	CASSSLNRINSPLHF	TGTGCCAGCAGCTCCTTGAACCGGATTAATTCACCCCTCCACTTT
-	TRBJ1-1	-	TRBV27	CASSGGGREAFF	TGTGCCAGCAGTGGCGGAGGTCGGGAAGCTTTCTTT
-	TRBJ2-1	-	TRBV7-2	CASSLAPVMEQFF	TGTGCCAGCAGCTTAGCCCCTGTCATGGAGCAGTTCTTC
-	TRBJ2-5	-	TRBV5-6	CASSLAETQYF	TGTGCCAGCAGCTTGGCGGAGACCCAGTACTTC
TRBD1	TRBJ2-7	-	TRBV9	CASSADRGPPGEQYF	TGTGCCAGCAGCGCCGACAGGGGGCCCCCCGGCGAGCAGTACTTC
TRBD1	TRBJ1-1	-	TRBV19	CASRKKTGGRVTEAFF	TGTGCCAGTAGGAAAAAGACAGGGGGCCGGGTCACTGAAGCTTTCTTT
-	TRBJ2-7	-	TRBV7-3	CASSSHAGRNEQYF	TGTGCCAGCAGCTCTCACGCCGGGAGAAACGAGCAGTACTTC
-	TRBJ2-4	-	TRBV29-1	CSVVRPGAKNIQYF	TGCAGCGTTGTAAGGCCTGGGGCCAAAAACATTCAGTACTTC
TRBD1	TRBJ2-1	once	TRBV2	CASSRQGVYNEQFF	TGTGCCAGCAGTCGACAGGGGGTCTACAATGAGCAGTTCTTC
-	TRBJ1-2	-	TRBV5-4	CASSPNRDGYTF	TGTGCCAGCAGCCCCAACAGGGATGGCTACACCTTC
-	TRBJ1-1	medium-sized	TRBV4-1	CASSRGTSLGTEAFF	TGCGCCAGCAGCCGAGGGACTTCCTTGGGGACTGAAGCTTTCTTT
TRBD2	TRBJ2-7	-	TRBV5-1	CASSLGSREGSHEQYF	TGCGCCAGCAGCTTGGGTTCGCGGGAGGGTTCCCACGAGCAGTACTTC
TRBD1	TRBJ2-5	once	TRBV6-6	CASSSQGKSAQYF	TGTGCCAGCAGTTCACAGGGGAAATCGGCCCAGTACTTC
-	TRBJ2-5	-	TRBV7-2	CASSFSRETQYF	TGTGCCAGCAGCTTTTCTAGGGAGACCCAGTACTTC
-	TRBJ1-1	-	TRBV15	CATSREGRENTEAFF	TGTGCCACCAGCAGAGAAGGCAGGGAGAACACTGAAGCTTTCTTT
-	TRBJ2-7	-	TRBV19	CASSIPGTYEQYF	TGTGCCAGTAGTATCCCCGGGACCTACGAGCAGTACTTC
TRBD1	TRBJ1-3	-	TRBV6-5	CASRTTGEGNTIYF	TGTGCCAGCAGGACGACAGGGGAAGGAAACACCATATATTTT
TRBD2	TRBJ2-2	-	TRBV7-3	CASGTSGNTGELFF	TGTGCCAGCGGGACTAGCGGGAACACCGGGGAGCTGTTTTTT
TRBD2	TRBJ2-7	few	TRBV6-5	CASSYAGTSGAEQYF	TGTGCCAGCAGTTACGCCGGGACTAGCGGGGCCGAGCAGTACTTC
TRBD1	TRBJ2-7	-	TRBV7-9	CASSFGTGDSEQYF	TGTGCCAGCAGCTTTGGGACAGGGGACTCCGAGCAGTACTTC
-	TRBJ1-1	once	TRBV5-4	CASSLDGPFQMNTEAFF	TGTGCCAGCAGCTTGGATGGGCCATTCCAAATGAACACTGAAGCTTTCTTT
-	TRBJ2-7	-	TRBV6-1	CASGGGHRLSYEQYF	TGTGCCAGCGGTGGGGGGCATCGCCTCAGCTACGAGCAGTACTTC
TRBD1	TRBJ2-2	-	TRBV6-1	CASIMDRFGTGELFF	TGTGCCAGCATAATGGACAGGTTCGGAACCGGGGAGCTGTTTTTT
-	TRBJ1-1	-	TRBV5-1	CASSLSAANTEAFF	TGCGCCAGCAGCTTGTCGGCGGCGAACACTGAAGCTTTCTTT
-	TRBJ2-1	-	TRBV7-3	CASSPGVGNDEQFF	TGTGCCAGCAGCCCAGGGGTGGGTAACGATGAGCAGTTCTTC
TRBD2	TRBJ2-3	-	TRBV29-1	CSVEDGAGGNTDTQYF	TGCAGCGTTGAAGATGGTGCGGGGGGAAACACAGATACGCAGTATTTT
-	TRBJ1-6	few	TRBV2	CASTGGAKGSPLHF	TGTGCCAGCACCGGCGGGGCTAAGGGTTCACCCCTCCACTTT
TRBD2	TRBJ2-5	-	TRBV9	CASSVIAGGLGETQYF	TGTGCCAGCAGCGTAATAGCGGGAGGCCTGGGAGAGACCCAGTACTTC
TRBD1	TRBJ2-7	-	TRBV19	CASSQTGTGIYEQYF	TGTGCCAGTAGCCAGACCGGGACAGGCATATACGAGCAGTACTTC
-	TRBJ1-1	-	TRBV7-3	CASSMGQNTEAFF	TGTGCCAGCAGCATGGGGCAGAACACTGAAGCTTTCTTT
TRBD1	TRBJ1-1	-	TRBV2	CASSGQGAMNTEAFF	TGTGCCAGCAGTGGACAGGGGGCCATGAACACTGAAGCTTTCTTT
-	TRBJ2-3	-	TRBV6-1	CASSELAGISSNTQYF	TGTGCCAGCAGTGAACTCGCAGGAATAAGTTCAAATACGCAGTATTTT
TRBD1	TRBJ2-7	few	TRBV5-1	CASSLNLPGQGAHEQYF	TGCGCCAGCAGCTTAAACCTTCCGGGACAGGGGGCCCACGAGCAGTACTTC
TRBD1	TRBJ1-2	-	TRBV30	CAWSVGPGTGEGYTF	TGTGCCTGGAGTGTGGGACCCGGGACAGGGGAAGGCTACACCTTC
TRBD2	TRBJ2-1	-	TRBV5-4	CASSFGTSNEQFF	TGTGCCAGCAGCTTTGGGACTAGCAATGAGCAGTTCTTC
-	TRBJ2-1	few	TRBV7-9	CASSPTGLEQFF	TGTGCCAGCAGCCCCACCGGCCTAGAACAGTTCTTC
-	TRBJ1-2	-	TRBV5-1	CASSPGGGSYGYTF	TGCGCCAGCAGCCCCGGCGGGGGGAGCTATGGCTACACCTTC
TRBD1	TRBJ1-4	-	TRBV5-5	CASSRQGMEEKLFF	TGTGCCAGCAGCCGACAGGGGATGGAAGAAAAACTGTTTTTT
TRBD1	TRBJ2-5	-	TRBV2	CASSESLRYRGETQYF	TGTGCCAGCAGTGAGAGTTTGCGGTACAGGGGGGAGACCCAGTACTTC
TRBD1	TRBJ2-5	-	TRBV27	CASSLSLGQGEETQYF	TGTGCCAGCAGTTTATCACTGGGACAGGGGGAAGAGACCCAGTACTTC
-	TRBJ2-5	-	TRBV7-9	CASSLASRLQETQYF	TGTGCCAGCAGCTTAGCGAGTAGGTTACAAGAGACCCAGTACTTC
-	TRBJ1-1	-	TRBV5-1	CASSLEARNTEAFF	TGCGCCAGCAGCTTGGAGGCGAGGAACACTGAAGCTTTCTTT
TRBD2	TRBJ2-3	-	TRBV9	CASSVVPSGPSSTDTQYF	TGTGCCAGCAGCGTAGTTCCTAGCGGCCCATCTAGCACAGATACGCAGTATTTT
-	TRBJ2-3	once	TRBV12-5	CASGLVQKTDTQYF	TGTGCTAGTGGTTTGGTACAGAAGACAGATACGCAGTATTTT
TRBD1	TRBJ1-2	-	TRBV10-2	CASSPGTGNYGYTF	TGCGCCAGCAGTCCCGGGACAGGGAACTATGGCTACACCTTC
-	TRBJ1-2	-	TRBV5-5	CASSFDSGPYGYTF	TGTGCCAGCAGCTTCGACAGCGGCCCGTATGGCTACACCTTC
-	TRBJ2-5	-	TRBV28	CASSPGVGREQYF	TGTGCCAGCAGCCCAGGGGTAGGGCGGGAGCAGTACTTC
-	TRBJ2-1	-	TRBV10-2	CASTPLNLGEQFF	TGCGCCAGCACCCCCCTCAATCTCGGCGAGCAGTTCTTC
TRBD1	TRBJ2-3	-	TRBV2	CASSLRQGGTDTQYF	TGTGCCAGCTCCCTTAGACAGGGGGGCACAGATACGCAGTATTTT